These T cell receptor beta chains were read from a single sample in a study of blood T cell repertoires in COVID-19. Libraries were prepared by immunoSEQ multiplex PCR; TCRdb keeps only in-frame clonotypes and omits some of them. The sample contains approximately 210,000 clones, about 76% of which appear only once. Sequenced sample: PBMCs or T cells enriched from blood (not recorded which). Receptor source: a woman in her fifties or sixties with acute COVID-19. CDR3s include the opening cysteine and the closing phenylalanine or tryptophan. The D gene is left open where the match is weak. Part of the rows lack a size; the others show once, few, many or a class for expanded clones.

J	D	size	V	DNA	CDR3
TRBJ2-7	NA	NA	TRBV3-1/TRBV3-2	TGTGCCAGCAGCTTCAGGGGTTTGGGCTACGAGCAGTACTTC	CASSFRGLGYEQYF
TRBJ1-1	NA	NA	TRBV7-2	TGTGCCAGCACTCGGGGGGTAAACACTGAAGCTTTCTTT	CASTRGVNTEAFF
TRBJ1-1	NA	NA	TRBV6-5	TGTGCCAGCAGGAACAGAGTAACGGCGGGTGAAGCTTTCTTT	CASRNRVTAGEAFF
TRBJ2-7	NA	NA	TRBV7-2	TGTGCCAGCAGTTCCCAATACGAGCAGTACTTC	CASSSQYEQYF
TRBJ2-5	NA	NA	TRBV28	TGTGCCAGCAGCCCAAATATCAGGGGCCGTACCCAAGAGACCCAGTACTTC	CASSPNIRGRTQETQYF
TRBJ1-6	NA	NA	TRBV5-8	TGTGCCAGCAGGTCTGGCACCCTCCACTTT	CASRSGTLHF
TRBJ1-2	TRBD1	NA	TRBV18	TGTGCCAGCTCACCACAGGGGGCGAGCTACACCTTC	CASSPQGASYTF
TRBJ1-2	TRBD1	NA	TRBV7-8	TGTGCCAGCAGCCTAAAATGGACAGGGGGCGGCTATGGCTACACCTTC	CASSLKWTGGGYGYTF
TRBJ1-1	NA	NA	TRBV28	TGTGCCAGCACCCCACCGGTGGGGCGGCCCACATACACTGAAGCTTTCTTT	CASTPPVGRPTYTEAFF
TRBJ1-6	NA	NA	TRBV30	TGTGCCTGCCCACCTAGCGGTAGTTTTGGCGAGCATTCACCCCTCCACTTT	CACPPSGSFGEHSPLHF
TRBJ2-1	NA	few	TRBV4-2	TGTGCCAGCAGCCAAGATCCTTACGGGTACAATGAGCAGTTCTTC	CASSQDPYGYNEQFF
TRBJ2-3	NA	NA	TRBV2	TGTGCCAGCAGTGGTAGCAGCTCTAGCACAGATACGCAGTATTTT	CASSGSSSSTDTQYF
TRBJ2-2	NA	NA	TRBV7-2	TGTGCCAGCAGCTGGACCCAGGGATCCACCGGGGAGCTGTTTTTT	CASSWTQGSTGELFF
TRBJ1-5	NA	NA	TRBV18	TGTGCCAGCTCACCACGGGTCGGGGGGATCAGCAATCAGCCCCAGCATTTT	CASSPRVGGISNQPQHF
TRBJ2-5	NA	NA	TRBV29-1	TGCAGCGTTGTTTTAGGCGGGATAGAGACCCAGTACTTC	CSVVLGGIETQYF
TRBJ2-5	TRBD2	NA	TRBV7-2	TGTGCCAGCAGCTCCTCGATTACTAGCGGGGGGGCGGCCCAGTACTTC	CASSSSITSGGAAQYF
TRBJ1-1	NA	NA	TRBV5-1	TGCGCCAGCAGCTTGGACGGAGGCAACACTGAAGCTTTCTTT	CASSLDGGNTEAFF